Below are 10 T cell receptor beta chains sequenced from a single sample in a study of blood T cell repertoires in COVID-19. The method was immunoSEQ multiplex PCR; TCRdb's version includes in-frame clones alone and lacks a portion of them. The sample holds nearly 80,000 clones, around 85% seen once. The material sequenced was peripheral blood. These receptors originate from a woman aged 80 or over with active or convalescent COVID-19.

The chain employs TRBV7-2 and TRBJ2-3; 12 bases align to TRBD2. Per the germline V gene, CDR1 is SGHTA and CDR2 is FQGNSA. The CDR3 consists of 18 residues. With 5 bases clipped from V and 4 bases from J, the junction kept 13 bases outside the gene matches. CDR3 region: CASSPYTLAGGPADTQYF. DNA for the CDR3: TGTGCCAGCAGCCCATATACCCTAGCGGGGGGGCCCGCAGATACGCAGTATTTT.

CDR3 residues: CATSDHDSTYGYTF. As DNA, the CDR3 is TGTGCCACCAGTGACCACGACAGCACATATGGCTACACCTTC. The chain is built from TRBV24-1 and TRBJ1-2; D might be TRBD1 (5 bases). Germline loops: CDR1 KGHDR, CDR2 SFDVKD. This CDR3 comprises 14 residues. With 4 bases removed from V and 5 bases from J, the gap between germline ends came to 13 bases.

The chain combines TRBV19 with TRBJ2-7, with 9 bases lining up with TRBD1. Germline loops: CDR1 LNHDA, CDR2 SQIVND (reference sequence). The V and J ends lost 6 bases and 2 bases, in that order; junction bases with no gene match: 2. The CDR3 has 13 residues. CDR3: CASSRDRAYEQYF. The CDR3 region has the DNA TGTGCCAGTAGCCGGGACAGGGCCTACGAGCAGTACTTC.

The CDR3 loop is CASSPGGPQETQYF. The DNA of the CDR3 is TGTGCCAGCAGTCCCGGGGGACCCCAAGAGACCCAGTACTTC. The rearrangement links TRBV28 to TRBJ2-5, with D tentatively TRBD2 (6 bases). CDR1 is MDHEN and CDR2 is SYDVKM in the germline V gene. Trimming shortened V by 5 bases and J by 1 base, and 11 bases separated the two germline ends. The CDR3 has 14 amino acids. Full variable domain (missing parts from reference TRBV28 and TRBJ2-5): DVKVTQSSRYLVKRTGEKVFLECVQDMDHENMFWYRQDPGLGLRLIYFSYDVKMKEKGDIPEGYSVSREKKERFSLILESASTNQTSMYLCASSPGGPQETQYFGPGTRLLVL.

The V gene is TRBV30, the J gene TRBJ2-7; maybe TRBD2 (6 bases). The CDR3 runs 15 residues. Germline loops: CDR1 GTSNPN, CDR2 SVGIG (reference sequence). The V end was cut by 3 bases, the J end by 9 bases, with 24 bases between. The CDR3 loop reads CAWRASGTDPLMQYF. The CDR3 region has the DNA TGTGCCTGGAGGGCGTCTGGGACTGATCCCTTGATGCAGTACTTC.

CDR3 sequence (DNA): TGCGCCAGCAGCCAGGGTGACAGGGGCGGTCAGCCCCAGCATTTT. This sequence encodes CASSQGDRGGQPQHF. The rearrangement joins TRBV4-3 to TRBJ1-5; TRBD1 agrees at 8 bases. Germline CDR1 is LGHNA and CDR2 is YSLEER. V was pared by 3 bases and J by 6 bases, with 7 bases of the junction left unmatched. This CDR3 spans 15 amino acids.

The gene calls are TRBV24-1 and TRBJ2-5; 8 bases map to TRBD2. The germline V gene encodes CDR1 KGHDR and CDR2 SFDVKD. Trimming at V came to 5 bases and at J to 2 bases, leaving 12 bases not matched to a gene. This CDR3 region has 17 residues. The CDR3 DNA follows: TGTGCCACCAGTGCGGGACTAGGGATGATGGGGCAAGAGACCCAGTACTTC. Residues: CATSAGLGMMGQETQYF.

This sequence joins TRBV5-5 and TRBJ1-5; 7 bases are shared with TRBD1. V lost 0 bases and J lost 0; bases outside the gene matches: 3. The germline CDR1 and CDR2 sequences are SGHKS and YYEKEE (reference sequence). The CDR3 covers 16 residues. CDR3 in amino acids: CASSLGQGISNQPQHF. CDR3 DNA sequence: TGTGCCAGCAGCTTGGGACAGGGCATTAGCAATCAGCCCCAGCATTTT.

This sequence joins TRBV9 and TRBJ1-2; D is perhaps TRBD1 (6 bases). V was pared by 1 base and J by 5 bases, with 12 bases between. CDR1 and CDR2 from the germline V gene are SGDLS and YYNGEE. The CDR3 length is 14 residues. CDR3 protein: CASSVQAGEYGYTF. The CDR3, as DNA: TGTGCCAGCAGCGTACAGGCAGGGGAATATGGCTACACCTTC.

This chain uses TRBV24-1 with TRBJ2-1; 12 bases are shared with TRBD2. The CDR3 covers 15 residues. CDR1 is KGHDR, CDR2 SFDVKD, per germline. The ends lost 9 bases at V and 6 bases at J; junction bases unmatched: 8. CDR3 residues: CATARLAGVVNEQFF. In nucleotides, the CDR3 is TGTGCCACCGCGCGACTAGCGGGAGTAGTCAATGAGCAGTTCTTC.